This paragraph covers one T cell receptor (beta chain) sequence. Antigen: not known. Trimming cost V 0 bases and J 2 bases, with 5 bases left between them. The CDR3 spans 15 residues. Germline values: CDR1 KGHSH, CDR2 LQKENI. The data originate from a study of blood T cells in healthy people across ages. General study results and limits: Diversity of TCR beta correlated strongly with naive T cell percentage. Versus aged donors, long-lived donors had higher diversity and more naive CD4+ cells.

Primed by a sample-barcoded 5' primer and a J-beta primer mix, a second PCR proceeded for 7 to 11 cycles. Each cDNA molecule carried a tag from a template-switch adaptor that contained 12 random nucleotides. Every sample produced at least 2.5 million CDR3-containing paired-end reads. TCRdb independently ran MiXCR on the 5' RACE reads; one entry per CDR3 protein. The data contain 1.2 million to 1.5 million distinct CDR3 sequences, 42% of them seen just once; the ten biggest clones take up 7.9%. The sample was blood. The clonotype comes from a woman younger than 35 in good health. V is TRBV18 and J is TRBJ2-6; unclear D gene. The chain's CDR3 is CASSPPGTGANVLTF. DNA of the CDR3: TGTGCCAGCTCACCACCGGGGACTGGGGCCAACGTCCTGACTTTC. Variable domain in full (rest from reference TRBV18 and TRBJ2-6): NAGVMQNPRHLVRRRGQEARLRCSPMKGHSHVYWYRQLPEEGLKFMVYLQKENIIDESGMPKERFSAEFPKEGPSILRIQQVVRGDSAAYFCASSPPGTGANVLTFGAGSRLTVL.